This TCR beta chain is drawn from a study of blood T cells in healthy people across ages. A minimum of 6 million PBMCs was isolated per sample. This clonotype has ten or more counts. PCR was performed a second time for about 7 to 12 cycles using a sample-barcoded 5' primer and a J-beta primer mix. TCRdb re-called the 5' RACE reads through MiXCR, storing one row per CDR3 protein. Among approximately 810,000 distinct CDR3 sequences listed, 25% to 30% were seen once. The sequenced sample consisted of blood. This TCR derives from an elderly woman in good health.

In DNA, the CDR3 is TGTGCCAGCAGCCTTTGGGGGGCCAATTCACCCCTCCACTTT. Protein: CASSLWGANSPLHF. The chain uses TRBV6-5 and TRBJ1-6; tentative D call: TRBD1 (6 bases). Germline V gives CDR1 MNHEY, CDR2 SVGAGI. This CDR3 comprises 14 residues. V dropped 6 bases and J dropped 7 bases, with 13 bases sitting between them.